This TCR beta chain was sequenced during a study of T cell repertoires in cytomegalovirus infection. Study details: Both a matching HLA type and CMV infection were indicated by public TCR beta signatures. Notes on the study in general: Clonotype analysis showed dominance of the ex vivo response by HLA-C-restricted CMV-specific TCR beta clonotypes.

TCRdb re-derived calls from the reads in MiXCR, one entry per CDR3 protein. Of roughly 320,000 distinct CDR3 sequences listed, around 10% are singletons. The germline V gene encodes CDR1 DFQATT and CDR2 SNEGSKA (reference sequence). V was trimmed by 6 bases and J by 8 bases, leaving 19 bases between them. The CDR3 consists of 13 residues. A note on this clonotype: Its antigen is unknown.

The chain couples TRBV20-1 to TRBJ2-5; D possibly uses TRBD1 or TRBD2 (5 bases each). The receptor comes from a human donor in good health (CMV status not recorded). Some clones in this sample may be carry-over from other donors' samples. Sequencing was performed on PBMCs. This CDR3 is CSANSRDEGTQYF. The CDR3 DNA sequence: TGCAGTGCCAACTCCCGGGACGAGGGAACCCAGTACTTC.